This record concerns one T cell receptor beta chain sequence. These data originate in a study of blood T cell repertoires in COVID-19. About the study: In each case, the material was cDNA or gDNA derived from T cells, B-cell-depleted T cells, or PBMCs.

Cohort placement rested on clinical history that participants reported themselves. Recovered Cohort 3 donors showed two negative PCRs, clearance, or symptom resolution. As processed by the authors: Amplification from reference gene primers served as the basis for estimated nucleated cell counts. The repertoire was sequenced with immunoSEQ multiplex PCR; TCRdb's copy has only in-frame clones and lacks some. V, J and clone size were drawn from that table, and D and trimming were deduced from the DNA. There are hundreds of thousands of clones in the sample; roughly 86% occur only once, and about 1% lies in the top ten. Germline-derived CDR1 and CDR2 are MDHEN and SYDVKM. The CDR3 covers 14 residues. The V end was cut by 4 bases, the J end by 2 bases, with 12 bases between.

Sequenced input: PBMCs or T cells enriched from blood (not recorded which). This sequence originates from a woman in her 30s who had recovered from COVID-19. The chain recombines TRBV28 with TRBJ2-7; a possible D gene is TRBD2 (6 bases). CDR3 region: CASSSGVWTYEQYF. In DNA, the CDR3 is TGTGCCAGCAGTTCGGGGGTATGGACCTACGAGCAGTACTTC.